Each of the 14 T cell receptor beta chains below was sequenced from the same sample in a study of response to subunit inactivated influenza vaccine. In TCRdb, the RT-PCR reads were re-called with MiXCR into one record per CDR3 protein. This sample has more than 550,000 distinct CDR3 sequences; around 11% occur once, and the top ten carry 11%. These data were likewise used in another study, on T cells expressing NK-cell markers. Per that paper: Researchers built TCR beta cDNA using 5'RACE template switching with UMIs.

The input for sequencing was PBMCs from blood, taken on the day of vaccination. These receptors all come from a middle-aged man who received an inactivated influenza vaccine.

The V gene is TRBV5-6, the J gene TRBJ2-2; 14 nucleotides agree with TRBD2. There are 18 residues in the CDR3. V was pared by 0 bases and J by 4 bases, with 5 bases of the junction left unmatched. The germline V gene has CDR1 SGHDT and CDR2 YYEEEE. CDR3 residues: CASSLVGLAGGVTGELFF. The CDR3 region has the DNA TGTGCCAGCAGCTTGGTTGGACTAGCGGGAGGAGTCACCGGGGAGCTGTTTTTT.

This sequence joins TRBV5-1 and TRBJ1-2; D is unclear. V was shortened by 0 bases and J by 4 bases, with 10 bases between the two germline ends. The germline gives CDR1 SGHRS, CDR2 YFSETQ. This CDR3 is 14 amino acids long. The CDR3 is CASSLDRNLYGYTF. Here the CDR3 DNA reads TGCGCCAGCAGCTTGGATCGGAATCTCTATGGCTACACCTTC.

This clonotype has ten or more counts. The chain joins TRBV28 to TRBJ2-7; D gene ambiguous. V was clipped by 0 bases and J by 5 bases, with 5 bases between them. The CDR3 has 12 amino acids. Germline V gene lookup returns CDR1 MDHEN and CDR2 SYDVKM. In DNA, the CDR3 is TGTGCCAGCAGTTTATGGGGAAACGAGCAGTACTTC. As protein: CASSLWGNEQYF.

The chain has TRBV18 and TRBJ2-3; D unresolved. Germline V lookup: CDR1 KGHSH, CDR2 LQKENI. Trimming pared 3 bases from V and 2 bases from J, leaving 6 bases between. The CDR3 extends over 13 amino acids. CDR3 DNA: TGTGCCAGCTCACCGTCGTTCACAGATACGCAGTATTTT. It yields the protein CASSPSFTDTQYF. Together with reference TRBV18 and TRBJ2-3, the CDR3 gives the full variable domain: NAGVMQNPRHLVRRRGQEARLRCSPMKGHSHVYWYRQLPEEGLKFMVYLQKENIIDESGMPKERFSAEFPKEGPSILRIQQVVRGDSAAYFCASSPSFTDTQYFGPGTRLTVL.

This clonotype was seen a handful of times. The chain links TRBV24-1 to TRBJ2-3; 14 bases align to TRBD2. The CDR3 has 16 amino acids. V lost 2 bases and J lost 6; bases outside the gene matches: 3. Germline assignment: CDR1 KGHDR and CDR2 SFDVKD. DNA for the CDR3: TGTGCCACCAGTGATTCGGGACTAGCGGGAGCGGATACGCAGTATTTT. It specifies CATSDSGLAGADTQYF.

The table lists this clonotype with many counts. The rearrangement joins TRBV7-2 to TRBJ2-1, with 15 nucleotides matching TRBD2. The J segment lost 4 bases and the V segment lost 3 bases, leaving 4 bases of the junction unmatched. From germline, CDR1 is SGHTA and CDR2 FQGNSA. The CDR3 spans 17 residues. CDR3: CASSLGLAGGGYNEQFF. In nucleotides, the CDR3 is TGTGCCAGCAGCTTGGGACTAGCGGGGGGAGGATACAATGAGCAGTTCTTC.

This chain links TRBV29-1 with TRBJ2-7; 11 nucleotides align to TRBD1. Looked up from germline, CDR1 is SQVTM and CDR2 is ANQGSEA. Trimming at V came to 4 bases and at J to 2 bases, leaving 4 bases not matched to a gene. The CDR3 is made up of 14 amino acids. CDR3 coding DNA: TGCAGCGTTGTACGGGACAGGGGGACCTACGAGCAGTACTTC. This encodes CSVVRDRGTYEQYF.

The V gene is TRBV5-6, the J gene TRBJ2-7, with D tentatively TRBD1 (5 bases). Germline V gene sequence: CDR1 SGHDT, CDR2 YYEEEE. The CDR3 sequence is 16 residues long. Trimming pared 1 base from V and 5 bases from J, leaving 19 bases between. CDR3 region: CASSLLGHTSTDEQYF. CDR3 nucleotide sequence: TGTGCCAGCAGCTTGCTCGGACATACCTCCACCGACGAGCAGTACTTC.

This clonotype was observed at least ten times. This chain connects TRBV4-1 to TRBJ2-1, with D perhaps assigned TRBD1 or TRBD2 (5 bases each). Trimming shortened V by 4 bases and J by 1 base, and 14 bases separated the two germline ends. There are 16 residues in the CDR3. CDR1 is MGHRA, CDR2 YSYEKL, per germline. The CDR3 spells CASSPTRGRSYNEQFF. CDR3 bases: TGCGCCAGCAGCCCAACTAGGGGTAGGTCCTACAATGAGCAGTTCTTC.

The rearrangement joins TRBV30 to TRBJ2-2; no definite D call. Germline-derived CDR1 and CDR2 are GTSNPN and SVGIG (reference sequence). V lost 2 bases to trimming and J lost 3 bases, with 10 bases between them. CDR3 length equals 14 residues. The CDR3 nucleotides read TGTGCCTGGAGTAACCTTTTGGACACCGGGGAGCTGTTTTTT. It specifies CAWSNLLDTGELFF. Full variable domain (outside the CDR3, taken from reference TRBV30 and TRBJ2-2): SQTIHQWPATLVQPVGSPLSLECTVEGTSNPNLYWYRQAAGRGLQLLFYSVGIGQISSEVPQNLSASRPQDRQFILSSKKLLLSDSGFYLCAWSNLLDTGELFFGEGSRLTVL.

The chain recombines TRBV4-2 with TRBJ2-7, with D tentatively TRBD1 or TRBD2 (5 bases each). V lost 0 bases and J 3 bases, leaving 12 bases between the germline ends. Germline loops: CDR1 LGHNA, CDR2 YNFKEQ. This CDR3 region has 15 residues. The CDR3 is CASSQEWDHRYEQYF. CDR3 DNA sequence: TGTGCCAGCAGCCAAGAATGGGACCATCGCTACGAGCAGTACTTC.

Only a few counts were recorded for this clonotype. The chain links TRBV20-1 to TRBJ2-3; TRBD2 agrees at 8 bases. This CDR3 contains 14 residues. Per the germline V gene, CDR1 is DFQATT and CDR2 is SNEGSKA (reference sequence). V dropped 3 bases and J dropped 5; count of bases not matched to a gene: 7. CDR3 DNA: TGCAGTGCTAGTCGGGGGGGGCAGGGAGATACGCAGTATTTT. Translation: CSASRGGQGDTQYF.

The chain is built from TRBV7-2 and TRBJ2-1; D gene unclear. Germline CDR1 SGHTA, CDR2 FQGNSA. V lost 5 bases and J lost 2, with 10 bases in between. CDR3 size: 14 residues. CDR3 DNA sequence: TGTGCCAGCAGCCTCCCCCGGACCTACAATGAGCAGTTCTTC. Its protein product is CASSLPRTYNEQFF.

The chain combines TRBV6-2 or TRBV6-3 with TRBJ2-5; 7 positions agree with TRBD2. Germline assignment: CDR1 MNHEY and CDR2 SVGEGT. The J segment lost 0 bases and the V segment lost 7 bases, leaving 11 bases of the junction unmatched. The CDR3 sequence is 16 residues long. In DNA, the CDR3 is TGTGCCAGCACCCCTCCGCGGGGGACGTACCAAGAGACCCAGTACTTC. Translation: CASTPPRGTYQETQYF.